This T cell receptor beta chain derives from a study of T cells in Graves' hyperthyroidism and ophthalmopathy. Study-level points and caveats: Ophthalmopathy was distinguished from stable hyperthyroidism by 13 V-J signatures.

What was amplified from RNA transcripts were TCR beta CDR3 regions. Primed by the HTBI set, a first-round RT-PCR was run on the TCR CDR3. TCRdb recomputed calls from the multiplex PCR reads with MiXCR, one row per CDR3 protein. Of 270,000 or so distinct CDR3 sequences listed, approximately 16% are singletons. CDR1 LGHDT and CDR2 YNNKEL come from the germline V gene (reference sequence). V lost 3 bases to trimming and J lost 6 bases, with 18 bases between them. The CDR3 extends over 15 amino acids. Patients aged 18 to 65 with hyperthyroidism were newly diagnosed, with duration under 2 months. Blood was obtained at the first hyperthyroidism diagnosis, which preceded any ophthalmopathy symptoms. The PBMCs studied were ones that came from 8 to 10 ml fresh peripheral blood. Note on this clonotype: Its matching antigen is unknown.

The J gene is TRBJ2-7, the V gene TRBV3-1, with D perhaps TRBD1 or TRBD2 (5 bases each). The sample comprised blood. This sequence was found in a woman aged 50 to 60 with Graves' hyperthyroidism that later progressed to Graves' ophthalmopathy. The CDR3 protein is CASSHPGTPFGEQYF. In nucleotides, the CDR3 is TGTGCCAGCAGCCACCCAGGGACCCCTTTCGGCGAGCAGTACTTC.